The 15 T cell receptor beta chains presented below share a single source sample, sequenced in a study of cytomegalovirus exposure and HLA in healthy donors (dated by TCRdb to about 2017). To prepare the library, the immunoSEQ multiplex PCR assay was applied. For the multiplex PCR, a mixture combining 60 forward primers for TCR Vbeta segments and 13 reverse primers for TCR Jbeta segments was used. The immuneACCESS repertoire file appears here via TCRdb, limited to in-frame rearrangements. These files lack a portion of the clones; in checked studies, under half of the deficit traces to unresolved V genes, and the cause of the others is not known. The sample's own table lists about 60,000 clones. Approximately 15% of the sample lies in the top ten. Sequencing used PBMCs. The receptor set was obtained from a boy aged 5 to 17 in good health and CMV-seronegative.

The gene calls are TRBV7-2 and TRBJ2-2; 7 positions agree with TRBD1. V shed 4 bases and J 6 bases; nucleotides not matched to a gene: 5. CDR3 length: 14 residues. Germline V gene data show CDR1 as SGHTA and CDR2 as FQGNSA. The CDR3 bases are TGTGCCAGCAGCTCGTCGACAGGGTCCGGGGAGCTGTTTTTT. Its protein is CASSSSTGSGELFF.

The CDR3 bases are TGTGCCAGCAGTGAAGTTCATGGGGCCAACGTCCTGACTTTC. Translation gives CASSEVHGANVLTF. The chain has TRBV6-1 and TRBJ2-6; D call uncertain. V gave up 1 base and J gave up 3 bases, with 4 bases separating them. The CDR3 is made up of 14 amino acids. Germline CDR1 and CDR2: MNHNS and SASEGT.

The chain recombines TRBV2 with TRBJ2-7; TRBD1 aligns across 7 bases. V was clipped by 5 bases and J by 3 bases; unmatched bases: 13. The length of the CDR3 is 16 residues. Germline loops: CDR1 SNHLY, CDR2 FYNNEI. The CDR3 region is CASSSLTGTDNYEQYF. The CDR3 DNA follows: TGTGCCAGCAGTTCTTTGACCGGGACAGATAACTACGAGCAGTACTTC.

The chain couples TRBV5-1 to TRBJ2-1; 7 bases fit TRBD2. V dropped 6 bases and J dropped 0; count of bases not matched to a gene: 18. CDR3 length equals 19 residues. Germline V gene sequence: CDR1 SGHRS, CDR2 YFSETQ. The CDR3 protein is CASISAQAGSSSSYNEQFF. The CDR3 bases are TGCGCCAGCATCTCCGCCCAAGCGGGGAGTTCCTCCTCCTACAATGAGCAGTTCTTC.

The chain has TRBV6-5 and TRBJ2-1; TRBD2 might be the D (5 bases). V lost 7 bases and J 3 bases, leaving 10 bases between the germline ends. Germline V gives CDR1 MNHEY, CDR2 SVGAGI. The CDR3 loop spans 13 amino acids. The CDR3 here is CASMRVNYNEQFF. The CDR3 region has the DNA TGTGCCAGCATGCGGGTAAACTACAATGAGCAGTTCTTC.

The V call is TRBV4-1, the J call TRBJ2-7; possible D gene TRBD2, 6 bases. The CDR3 spans 16 residues. V was clipped by 3 bases and J by 0 bases, with 15 bases between them. CDR1 MGHRA and CDR2 YSYEKL come from the germline V gene. The CDR3 bases are TGCGCCAGCAGCCACCGGGGCAGCGGGTCCTCCTACGAGCAGTACTTC. Translated: CASSHRGSGSSYEQYF.

V is TRBV5-6 and J is TRBJ1-5; TRBD1 aligns across 10 bases. Germline V gene sequence: CDR1 SGHDT, CDR2 YYEEEE. This CDR3 is 18 amino acids long. V lost 4 bases to trimming and J lost 0 bases; unmatched junction nucleotides: 10. The DNA of the CDR3 is TGTGCCAGCAGCGGCCGGGACAGGGGCTCTAATAGCAATCAGCCCCAGCATTTT. Its translation: CASSGRDRGSNSNQPQHF.

As DNA, the CDR3 is TGTGCCAGCAGCTATGAGACGAACACCGGGGAGCTGTTTTTT. Translating gives CASSYETNTGELFF. V is TRBV5-5 and J is TRBJ2-2; D not certain. Germline-derived CDR1 and CDR2 are SGHKS and YYEKEE (reference sequence). Trimming shortened V by 3 bases and J by 0 bases, and 6 bases separated the two germline ends. The CDR3 is made up of 14 amino acids.

The J gene is TRBJ1-1, the V gene TRBV11-3; the match to TRBD1 covers 8 bases. The CDR3 is 12 amino acids. CDR1 SGHNT and CDR2 YENEEA come from the germline V gene. J lost 10 bases, V lost 3 bases, and 4 bases had no gene match. The CDR3 coding sequence is TGTGCCAGCAGCTTTGGACAGGGTCGAGCTTTCTTT. Protein sequence: CASSFGQGRAFF.

V is TRBV7-9 and J is TRBJ1-2; 7 bases agree with TRBD1. V shed 1 base and J 8 bases; nucleotides not matched to a gene: 7. The CDR3 covers 14 residues. CDR1 is SEHNR and CDR2 is FQNEAQ in the germline V gene (reference sequence). The CDR3 here is CASSLGPDRVGYTF. CDR3 nucleotide sequence: TGTGCCAGCAGCTTAGGTCCCGACAGGGTCGGCTACACCTTC.

V usage is TRBV6-1 and J usage is TRBJ1-1; D may be TRBD1 (5 bases). The ends were cut back, 4 bases at V and 7 bases at J, with 13 bases in the middle. CDR3 length: 13 residues. CDR1 and CDR2 (germline): MNHNS, SASEGT. Here the CDR3 reads CASSGTFTSEAFF. In DNA form, the CDR3 reads TGTGCCAGCAGTGGGACATTCACAAGTGAAGCTTTCTTT.

The rearrangement joins TRBV15 to TRBJ1-2, with D hard to call. The CDR3 has 16 residues. V shed 0 bases and J shed 3 bases, with 14 bases lying between them. Germline CDR1 is LNHNV and CDR2 is YYDKDF (reference sequence). The DNA of the CDR3 is TGTGCCACCAGCAGAGATAGGAGTGAGGGTGACTATGGCTACACCTTC. It encodes CATSRDRSEGDYGYTF.

The J gene is TRBJ2-7, the V gene TRBV6-5, with D hard to call. The CDR3 spans 11 residues. The germline CDR1 and CDR2 sequences are MNHEY and SVGAGI. Trimming pared 1 base from V and 9 bases from J, leaving 7 bases between. This CDR3 is CASSYFSVQYF. CDR3 DNA: TGTGCCAGCAGTTACTTCTCGGTGCAGTACTTC.

The chain carries TRBV2 and TRBJ2-1; TRBD2 matches at 11 bases. The CDR3 has 13 residues. V gave up 8 bases and J gave up 4 bases; unmatched junction bases: 1. Germline CDR1 reads SNHLY; CDR2 reads FYNNEI. The CDR3 is CASGTSGYNEQFF. DNA of the CDR3: TGTGCCAGCGGGACTAGCGGTTACAATGAGCAGTTCTTC.

The chain recombines TRBV7-6 with TRBJ2-7, with 8 positions matching TRBD1. The length of the CDR3 is 15 residues. Germline CDR1 and CDR2: SGHVS and FNYEAQ. Trimming at V came to 5 bases and at J to 1 base, leaving 7 bases not matched to a gene. CDR3 region: CASSRYTGGSYEQYF. In DNA, the CDR3 is TGTGCCAGCAGCCGCTATACAGGGGGGTCCTACGAGCAGTACTTC.